This TCR beta chain is from a study of blood T cell repertoires in COVID-19. Study-level background: From the United States, Italy and Spain came samples of acute and convalescent COVID-19. The cDNA or gDNA used as material had been derived from T cells, B-cell-depleted T cells, or PBMCs.

Germline lookup yields CDR1 SEHNR and CDR2 FQNEAQ (reference sequence). Trimming stripped 6 bases from V and 4 bases from J, with 9 bases between. The CDR3 is 12 amino acids. Original analysis: The assay estimated nucleated cells by amplifying reference gene primers. Profiling relied on immunoSEQ multiplex PCR, and the TCRdb table lists in-frame clones only, not all of them. That table is the source of V, J and clone size, and D and trimming were worked out from the DNA. This sample yields fewer than 250,000 clones, of which just over 85% are seen a single time; roughly 4.1% belongs to the top ten. The sequence was obtained from a man between 50 and 59 years old with acute or convalescent COVID-19. The sequencing input was peripheral blood. This chain links TRBV7-9 with TRBJ1-1; D may be TRBD1 (5 bases). The DNA for the CDR3 is TGTGCCAGCAGTATTGGGGCCACTGAAGCTTTCTTT. It yields the protein CASSIGATEAFF. Combining the CDR3 with reference TRBV7-9 and TRBJ1-1 gives the whole variable domain DTGVSQNPRHKITKRGQNVTFRCDPISEHNRLYWYRQTLGQGPEFLTYFQNEAQLEKSRLLSDRFSAERPKGSFSTLEIQRTEQGDSAMYLCASSIGATEAFFGQGTRLTVV.